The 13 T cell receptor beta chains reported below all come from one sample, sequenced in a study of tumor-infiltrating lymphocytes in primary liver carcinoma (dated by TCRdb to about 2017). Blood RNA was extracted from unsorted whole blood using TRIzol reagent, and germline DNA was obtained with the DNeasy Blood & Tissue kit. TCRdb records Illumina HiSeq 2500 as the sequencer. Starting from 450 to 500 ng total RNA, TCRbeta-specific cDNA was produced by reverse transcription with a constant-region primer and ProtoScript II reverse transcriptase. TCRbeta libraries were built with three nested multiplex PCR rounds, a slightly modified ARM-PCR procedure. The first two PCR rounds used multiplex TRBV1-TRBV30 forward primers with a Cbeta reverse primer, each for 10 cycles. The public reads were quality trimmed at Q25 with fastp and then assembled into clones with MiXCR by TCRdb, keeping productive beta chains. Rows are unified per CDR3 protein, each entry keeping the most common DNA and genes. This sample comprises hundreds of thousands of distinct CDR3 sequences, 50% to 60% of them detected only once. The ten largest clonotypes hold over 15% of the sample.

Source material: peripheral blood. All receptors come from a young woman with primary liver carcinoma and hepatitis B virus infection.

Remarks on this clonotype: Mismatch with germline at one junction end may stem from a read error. CDR3 in DNA: TGTGCCAGCAGGAACGCTGGGAGCACAGATACGCACTATTTT. Its translation: CASRNAGSTDTHYF. V usage is TRBV6-2 or TRBV6-3 and J usage is TRBJ2-3, with D tentatively TRBD2 (5 bases). There are 14 residues in the CDR3. CDR1 and CDR2 from the germline V gene are MNHEY and SVGEGT.

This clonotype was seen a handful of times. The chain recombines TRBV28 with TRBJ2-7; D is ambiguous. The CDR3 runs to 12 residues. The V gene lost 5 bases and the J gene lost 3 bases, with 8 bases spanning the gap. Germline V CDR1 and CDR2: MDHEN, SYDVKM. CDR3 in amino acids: CASSQYRYEQYF. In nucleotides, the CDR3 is TGTGCCAGCAGTCAGTACCGCTACGAGCAGTACTTC.

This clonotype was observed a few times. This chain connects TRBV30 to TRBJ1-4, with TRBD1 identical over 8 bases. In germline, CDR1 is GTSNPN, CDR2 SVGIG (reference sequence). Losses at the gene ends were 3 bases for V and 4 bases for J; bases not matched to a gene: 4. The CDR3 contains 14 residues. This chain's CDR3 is CAWRGQGNNEKLFF. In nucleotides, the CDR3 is TGTGCCTGGAGAGGACAGGGAAATAATGAAAAACTGTTTTTT.

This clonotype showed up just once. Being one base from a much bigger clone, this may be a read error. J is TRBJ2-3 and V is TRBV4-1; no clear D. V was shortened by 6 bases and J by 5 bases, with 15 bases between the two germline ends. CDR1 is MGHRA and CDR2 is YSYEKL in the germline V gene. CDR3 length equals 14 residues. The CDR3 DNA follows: TGCGCCAGCAGTAGGCAGACGGGCATAGATACGCAGTATTTT. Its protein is CASSRQTGIDTQYF.

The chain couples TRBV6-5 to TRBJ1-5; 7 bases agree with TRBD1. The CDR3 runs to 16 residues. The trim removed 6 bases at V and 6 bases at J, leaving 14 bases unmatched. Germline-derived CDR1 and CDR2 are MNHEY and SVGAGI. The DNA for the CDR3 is TGTGCCAGCAGCTACCCGACAGGGCCCTCCGGTCAGCCCCAGCATTTT. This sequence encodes CASSYPTGPSGQPQHF.

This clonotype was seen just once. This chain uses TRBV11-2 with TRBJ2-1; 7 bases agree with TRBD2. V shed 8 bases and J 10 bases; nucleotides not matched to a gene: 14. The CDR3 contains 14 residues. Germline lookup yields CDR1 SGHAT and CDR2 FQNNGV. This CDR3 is CASGSSAGDYEQFF. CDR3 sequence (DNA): TGTGCCAGCGGCTCGTCGGCGGGAGACTACGAGCAGTTCTTC.

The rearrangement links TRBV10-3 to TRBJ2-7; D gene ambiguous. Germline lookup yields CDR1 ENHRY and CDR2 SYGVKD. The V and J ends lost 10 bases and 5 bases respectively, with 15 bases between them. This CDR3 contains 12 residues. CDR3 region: CATRSKWDEQYF. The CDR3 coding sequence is TGTGCCACCAGGAGTAAGTGGGACGAGCAGTACTTC.

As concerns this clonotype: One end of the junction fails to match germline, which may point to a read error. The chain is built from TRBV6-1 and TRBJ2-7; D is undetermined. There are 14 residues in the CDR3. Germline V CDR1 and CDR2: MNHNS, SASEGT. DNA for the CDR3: TGTGCCCGCAGTGAAAGGACCCAGGATTACGAGCAGTACTTC. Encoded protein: CARSERTQDYEQYF.

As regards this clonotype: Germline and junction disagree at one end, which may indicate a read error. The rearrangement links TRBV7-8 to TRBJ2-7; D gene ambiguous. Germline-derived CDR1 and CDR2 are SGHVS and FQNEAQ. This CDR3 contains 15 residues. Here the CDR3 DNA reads TGTGCCAGCGGCTTAGCCGGCAGAAGTTTCTACGAGGAGTACTTC. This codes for CASGLAGRSFYEEYF.

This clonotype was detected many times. The CDR3 bases are TGCGCCAGCAGTGATAGAGGACAAGAGACCCAGTACTTC. It yields the protein CASSDRGQETQYF. The chain links TRBV10-2 to TRBJ2-5; D not certain. The germline V gene has CDR1 WSHSY and CDR2 SAAADI. V dropped 3 bases and J dropped 2 bases, with 7 bases sitting between them. This CDR3 comprises 13 residues.

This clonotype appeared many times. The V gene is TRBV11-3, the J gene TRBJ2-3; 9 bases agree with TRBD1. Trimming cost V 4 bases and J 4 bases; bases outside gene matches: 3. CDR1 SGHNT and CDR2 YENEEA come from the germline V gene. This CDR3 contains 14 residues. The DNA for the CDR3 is TGTGCCAGCAGCTCCGGGACAGGGTCAGATACGCAGTATTTT. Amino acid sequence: CASSSGTGSDTQYF. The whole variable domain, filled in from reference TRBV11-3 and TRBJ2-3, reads EAGVVQSPRYKIIEKKQPVAFWCNPISGHNTLYWYLQNLGQGPELLIRYENEEAVDDSQLPKDRFSAERLKGVDSTLKIQPAELGDSAVYLCASSSGTGSDTQYFGPGTRLTVL.

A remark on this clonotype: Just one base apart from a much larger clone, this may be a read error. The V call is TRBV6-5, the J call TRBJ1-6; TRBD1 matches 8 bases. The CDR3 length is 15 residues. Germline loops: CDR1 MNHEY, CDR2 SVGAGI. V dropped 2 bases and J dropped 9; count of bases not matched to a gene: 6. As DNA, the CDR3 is TGTGCCAGCAGTTACGATGACAGGGGCGGTTCACCCCTCCACTTT. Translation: CASSYDDRGGSPLHF.

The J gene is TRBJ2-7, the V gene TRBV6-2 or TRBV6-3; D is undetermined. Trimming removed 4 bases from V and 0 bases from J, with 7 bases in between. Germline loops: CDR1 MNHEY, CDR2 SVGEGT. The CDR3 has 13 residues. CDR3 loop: CASSSASSYEQYF. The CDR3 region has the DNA TGTGCCAGCAGTTCGGCCAGCTCCTACGAGCAGTACTTC.